In this sample, the clone carrying this T cell receptor (beta chain) turned up once. The record originates from a study of blood T cell repertoires in COVID-19. On the study more broadly: PBMCs, B-cell-depleted T cells, or T cells provided the cDNA or gDNA that made up the material.

TCRdb's copy holds only in-frame clones and misses some; the assay was immunoSEQ multiplex PCR. This sample yields 540,000 or so clones, of which about 89% are seen a single time; less than 9% belongs to the top ten. Recruited during active infection, patients (from Seattle) were subsequently followed longitudinally. This CDR3 comprises 12 residues. V was shortened by 8 bases and J by 4 bases, with 11 bases between the two germline ends. The sample taken for sequencing was peripheral blood. The TCR was taken from a woman aged 50 to 60 with COVID-19, enrolled during active disease. J is TRBJ1-2 and V is TRBV12-3 or TRBV12-4; D is ambiguous. CDR3 in amino acids: CASLDRGYGYTF. The CDR3 region has the DNA TGTGCCAGCCTAGATCGGGGCTATGGCTACACCTTC.